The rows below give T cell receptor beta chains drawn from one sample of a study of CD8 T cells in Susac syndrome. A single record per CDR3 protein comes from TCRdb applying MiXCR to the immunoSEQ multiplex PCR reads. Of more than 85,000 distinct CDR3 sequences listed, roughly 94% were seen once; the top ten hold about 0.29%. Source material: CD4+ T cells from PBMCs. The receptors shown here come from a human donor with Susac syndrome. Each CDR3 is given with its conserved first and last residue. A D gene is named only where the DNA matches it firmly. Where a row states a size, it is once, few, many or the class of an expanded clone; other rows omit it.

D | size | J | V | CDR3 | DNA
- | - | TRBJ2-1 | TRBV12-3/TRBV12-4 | CASRGDSQEQFF | TGTGCCAGCAGGGGAGACAGTCAAGAGCAGTTCTTC
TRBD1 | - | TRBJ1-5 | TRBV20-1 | CSGMEPGGYDQPQHF | TGCAGCGGAATGGAGCCAGGGGGATACGATCAGCCCCAGCATTTT
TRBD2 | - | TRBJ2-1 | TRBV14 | CASSLGLAREQFF | TGTGCCAGCAGCCTGGGACTAGCCCGGGAGCAGTTCTTC
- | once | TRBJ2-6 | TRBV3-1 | CASSQAGAGANVLTF | TGTGCCAGCAGCCAAGCAGGGGCTGGGGCCAACGTCCTGACTTTC
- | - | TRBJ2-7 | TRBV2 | CASQFSSSYEQYF | TGTGCCAGCCAGTTCAGTAGCTCCTACGAGCAGTACTTC
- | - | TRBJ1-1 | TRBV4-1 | CASSRPQGEAFF | TGCGCCAGCAGCCGCCCACAGGGAGAAGCTTTCTTT
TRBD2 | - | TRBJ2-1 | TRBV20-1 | CSNTPGLAGGSSYNEQFF | TGCAGTAACACCCCGGGACTAGCGGGGGGGAGCTCCTACAATGAGCAGTTCTTC
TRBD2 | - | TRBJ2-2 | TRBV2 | CASSAQRGIPGELFF | TGTGCCAGCAGTGCCCAGCGGGGTATACCCGGGGAGCTGTTTTTT
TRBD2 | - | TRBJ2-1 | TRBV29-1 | CSVELAGGYNEQFF | TGCAGCGTTGAATTAGCGGGGGGCTACAATGAGCAGTTCTTC
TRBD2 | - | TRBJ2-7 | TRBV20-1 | CSASGSSGEYEQYF | TGCAGTGCTAGTGGCTCTAGCGGGGAATACGAGCAGTACTTC
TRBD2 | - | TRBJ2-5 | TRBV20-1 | CSAQLLAGDETQYF | TGCAGTGCACAACTACTAGCGGGGGACGAGACCCAGTACTTC
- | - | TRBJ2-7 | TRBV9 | CASSAGGTVSYEQYF | TGTGCCAGCAGCGCGGGGGGGACAGTCTCCTACGAGCAGTACTTC
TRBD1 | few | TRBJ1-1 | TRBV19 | CASSILAGGTSPNTEAFF | TGTGCCAGTAGTATTTTGGCAGGGGGAACTTCGCCGAACACTGAAGCTTTCTTT
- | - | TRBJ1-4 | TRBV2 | CASRKEGREKLFF | TGTGCCAGCAGGAAGGAGGGTCGAGAAAAACTGTTTTTT
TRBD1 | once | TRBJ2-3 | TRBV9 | CASSVEGARNLPTDTQYF | TGTGCCAGCAGCGTAGAGGGGGCGAGGAATCTACCCACAGATACGCAGTATTTT
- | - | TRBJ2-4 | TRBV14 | CASSQDARGVQYF | TGTGCCAGCAGCCAAGATGCCCGTGGGGTTCAGTACTTC
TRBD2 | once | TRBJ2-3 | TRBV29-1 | CSLRLAEDTQYF | TGCAGCCTTAGACTAGCGGAGGATACGCAGTATTTT
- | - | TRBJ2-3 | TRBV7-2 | CASSLGGLAADTQYF | TGTGCCAGCAGCTTAGGGGGGCTAGCGGCTGATACGCAGTATTTT
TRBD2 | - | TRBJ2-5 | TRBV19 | CASSMASGADLSYETQYF | TGTGCCAGTAGTATGGCTAGCGGAGCCGACTTAAGCTATGAGACCCAGTACTTC
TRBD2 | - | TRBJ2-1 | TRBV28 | CASSILPGLAGDEQFF | TGTGCCAGCAGTATCCTTCCGGGACTAGCGGGGGATGAGCAGTTCTTC
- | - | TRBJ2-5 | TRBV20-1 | CSAHKLGNVQETQYF | TGCAGTGCTCACAAACTAGGGAATGTCCAAGAGACCCAGTACTTC
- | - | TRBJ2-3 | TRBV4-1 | CASSQFDRNTDTQYF | TGCGCCAGCAGCCAATTCGACAGGAACACAGATACGCAGTATTTT
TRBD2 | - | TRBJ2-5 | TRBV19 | CASSIGGRLAGQETQYF | TGTGCCAGTAGTATAGGGGGGAGGCTAGCGGGGCAAGAGACCCAGTACTTC
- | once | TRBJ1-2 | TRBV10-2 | CASSESNNYGYTF | TGCGCCAGCAGTGAGTCGAATAACTATGGCTACACCTTC
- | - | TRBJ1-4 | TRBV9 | CASSLSGATNEKLFF | TGTGCCAGCAGCCTTAGTGGTGCAACTAATGAAAAACTGTTTTTT
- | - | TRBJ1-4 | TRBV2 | CASKGQVGEKLFF | TGTGCCAGTAAGGGCCAGGTTGGTGAAAAACTGTTTTTT
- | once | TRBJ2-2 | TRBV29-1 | CSVNREGTGELFF | TGCAGCGTAAACAGGGAGGGCACCGGGGAGCTGTTTTTT
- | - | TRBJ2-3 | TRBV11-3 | CASSLGSSTDTQYF | TGTGCCAGCAGCTTAGGTTCGAGCACAGATACGCAGTATTTT
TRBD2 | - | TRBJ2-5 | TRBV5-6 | CASSVLAGGQETQYF | TGTGCCAGCAGCGTATTAGCGGGGGGGCAAGAGACCCAGTACTTC
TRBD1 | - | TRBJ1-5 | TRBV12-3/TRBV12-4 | CASSLAQGAGQPQHF | TGTGCCAGCAGTTTAGCGCAGGGGGCCGGTCAGCCCCAGCATTTT
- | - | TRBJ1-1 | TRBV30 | CAWAGVTEAFF | TGTGCCTGGGCAGGGGTTACTGAAGCTTTCTTT
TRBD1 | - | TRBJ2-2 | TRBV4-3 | CASSQDGTANTGELFF | TGCGCCAGCAGCCAAGATGGGACAGCGAACACCGGGGAGCTGTTTTTT
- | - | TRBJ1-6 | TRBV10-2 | CASSEAGTNSPLHF | TGCGCCAGCAGTGAGGCGGGAACCAATTCACCCCTCCACTTT
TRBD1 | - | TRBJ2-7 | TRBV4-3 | CASSQYGTGIYEQYF | TGCGCCAGCAGCCAATACGGGACAGGGATCTACGAGCAGTACTTC
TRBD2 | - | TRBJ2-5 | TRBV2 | CASSVVRGTSGGTQYF | TGTGCCAGCAGTGTGGTGAGGGGTACTAGCGGGGGAACCCAGTACTTC
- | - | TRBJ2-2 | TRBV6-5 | CASSYPHRASGAGELFF | TGTGCCAGCAGTTACCCCCACAGGGCTAGCGGAGCCGGGGAGCTGTTTTTT
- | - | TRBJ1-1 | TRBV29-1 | CSVGTSEAGAFF | TGCAGCGTGGGGACATCCGAAGCCGGAGCTTTCTTT
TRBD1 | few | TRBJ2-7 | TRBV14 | CASSRTGTGSYEQYF | TGTGCCAGCAGCCGGACCGGGACAGGGAGCTACGAGCAGTACTTC
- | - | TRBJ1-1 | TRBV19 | CASSTLGGRTEAFF | TGTGCCAGTAGTACTTTGGGGGGTCGGACTGAAGCTTTCTTT
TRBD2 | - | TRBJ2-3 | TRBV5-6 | CASSSSGLGVDTQYF | TGTGCCAGCAGCTCGTCGGGACTAGGGGTAGATACGCAGTATTTT